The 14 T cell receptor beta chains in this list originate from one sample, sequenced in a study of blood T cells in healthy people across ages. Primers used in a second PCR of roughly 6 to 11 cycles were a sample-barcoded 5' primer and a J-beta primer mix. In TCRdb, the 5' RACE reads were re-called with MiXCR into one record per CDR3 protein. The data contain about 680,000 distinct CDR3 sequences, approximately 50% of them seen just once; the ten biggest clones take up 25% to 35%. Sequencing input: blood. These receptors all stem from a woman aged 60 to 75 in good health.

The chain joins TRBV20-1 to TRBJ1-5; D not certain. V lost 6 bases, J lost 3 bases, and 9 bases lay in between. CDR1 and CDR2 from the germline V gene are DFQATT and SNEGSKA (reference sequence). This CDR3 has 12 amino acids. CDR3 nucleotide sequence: TGCAGTGCAGGCGCCATCAATCAGCCCCAGCATTTT. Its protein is CSAGAINQPQHF.

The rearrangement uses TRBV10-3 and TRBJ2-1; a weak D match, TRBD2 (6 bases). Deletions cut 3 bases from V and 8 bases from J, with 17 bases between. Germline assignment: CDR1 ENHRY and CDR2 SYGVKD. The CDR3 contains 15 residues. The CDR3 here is CAISDSRGGRHEQFF. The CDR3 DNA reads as TGTGCCATCAGTGATTCGCGGGGAGGTAGACATGAGCAGTTCTTC.

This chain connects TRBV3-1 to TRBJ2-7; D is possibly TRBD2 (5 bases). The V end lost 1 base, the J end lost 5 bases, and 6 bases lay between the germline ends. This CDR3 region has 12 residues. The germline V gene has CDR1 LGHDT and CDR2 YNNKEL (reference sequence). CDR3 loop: CASSQAGNEQYF. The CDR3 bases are TGTGCCAGCAGCCAAGCCGGGAACGAGCAGTACTTC.

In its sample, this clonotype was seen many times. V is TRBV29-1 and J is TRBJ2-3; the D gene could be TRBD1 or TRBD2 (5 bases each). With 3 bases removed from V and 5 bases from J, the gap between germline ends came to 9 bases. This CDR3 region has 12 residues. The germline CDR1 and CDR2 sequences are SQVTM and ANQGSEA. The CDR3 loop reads CSVDLGEDTQYF. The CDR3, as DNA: TGCAGCGTTGATTTGGGGGAAGATACGCAGTATTTT.

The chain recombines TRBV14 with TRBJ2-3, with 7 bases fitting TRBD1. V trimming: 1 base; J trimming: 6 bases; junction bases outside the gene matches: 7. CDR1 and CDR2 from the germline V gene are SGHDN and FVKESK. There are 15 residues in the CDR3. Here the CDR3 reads CASSQVRTGLDTQYF. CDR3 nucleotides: TGTGCCAGCAGCCAAGTCAGGACAGGTTTGGATACGCAGTATTTT.

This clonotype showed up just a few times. This chain's CDR3 is CASSLSTGSVETQYF. CDR3 in DNA: TGTGCCAGCTCACTATCGACAGGGTCCGTCGAGACCCAGTACTTC. The V call is TRBV18, the J call TRBJ2-5, with 7 bases lining up with TRBD1. The CDR3 extends over 15 amino acids. Germline V lookup: CDR1 KGHSH, CDR2 LQKENI. J gave up 5 bases and V 4 bases, and 10 bases lay outside the gene matches. The whole variable domain, filled in from reference TRBV18 and TRBJ2-5, reads NAGVMQNPRHLVRRRGQEARLRCSPMKGHSHVYWYRQLPEEGLKFMVYLQKENIIDESGMPKERFSAEFPKEGPSILRIQQVVRGDSAAYFCASSLSTGSVETQYFGPGTRLLVL.

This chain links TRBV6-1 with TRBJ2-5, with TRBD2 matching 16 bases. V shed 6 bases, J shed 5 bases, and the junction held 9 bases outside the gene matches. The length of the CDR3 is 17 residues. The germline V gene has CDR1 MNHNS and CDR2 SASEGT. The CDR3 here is CASRMRGLAGGSETQYF. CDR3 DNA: TGTGCCAGCAGGATGAGGGGACTAGCGGGAGGGAGCGAGACCCAGTACTTC.

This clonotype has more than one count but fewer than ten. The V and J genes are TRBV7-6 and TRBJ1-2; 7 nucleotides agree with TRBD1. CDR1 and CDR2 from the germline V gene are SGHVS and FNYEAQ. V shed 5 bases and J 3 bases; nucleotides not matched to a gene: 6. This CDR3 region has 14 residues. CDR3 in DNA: TGTGCCAGCAGCCCAGGACAGGATTACTATGGCTACACCTTC. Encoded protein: CASSPGQDYYGYTF.

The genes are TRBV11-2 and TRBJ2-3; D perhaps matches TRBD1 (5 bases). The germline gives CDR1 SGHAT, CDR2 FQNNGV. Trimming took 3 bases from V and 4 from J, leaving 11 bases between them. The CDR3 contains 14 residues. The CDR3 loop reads CASSFPQVSDTQYF. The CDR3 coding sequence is TGTGCCAGCAGCTTCCCACAGGTTTCAGATACGCAGTATTTT.

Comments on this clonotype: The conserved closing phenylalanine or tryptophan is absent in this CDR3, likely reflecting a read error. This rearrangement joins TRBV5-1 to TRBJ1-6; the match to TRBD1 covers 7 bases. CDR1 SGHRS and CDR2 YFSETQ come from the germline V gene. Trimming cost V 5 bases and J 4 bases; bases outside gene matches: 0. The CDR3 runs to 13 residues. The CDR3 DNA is TGCGCCAGCAGGACAGGGTATAATTCACCCCTCCACGTT. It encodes CASRTGYNSPLHV.

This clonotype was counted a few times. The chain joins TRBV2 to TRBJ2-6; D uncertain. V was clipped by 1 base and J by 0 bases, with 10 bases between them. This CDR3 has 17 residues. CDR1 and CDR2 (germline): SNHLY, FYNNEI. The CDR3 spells CASSEVFGYSGANVLTF. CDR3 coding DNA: TGTGCCAGCAGTGAAGTTTTCGGATACTCTGGGGCCAACGTCCTGACTTTC.

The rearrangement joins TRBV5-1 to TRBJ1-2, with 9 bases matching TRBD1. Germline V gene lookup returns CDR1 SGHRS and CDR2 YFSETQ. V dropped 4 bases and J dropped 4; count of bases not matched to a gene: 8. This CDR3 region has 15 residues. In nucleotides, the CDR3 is TGCGCCAGCAGCCCCCTGGGACAGGGAAGCTATGGCTACACCTTC. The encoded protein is CASSPLGQGSYGYTF.

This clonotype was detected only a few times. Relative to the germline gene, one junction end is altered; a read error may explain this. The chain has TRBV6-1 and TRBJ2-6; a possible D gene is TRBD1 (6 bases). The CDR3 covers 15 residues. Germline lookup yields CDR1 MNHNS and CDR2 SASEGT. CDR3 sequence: CASSEGDSGANVLTF. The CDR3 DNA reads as TGCGCCAGCAGCGAGGGGGACTCTGGGGCCAACGTCCTGACTTTC.

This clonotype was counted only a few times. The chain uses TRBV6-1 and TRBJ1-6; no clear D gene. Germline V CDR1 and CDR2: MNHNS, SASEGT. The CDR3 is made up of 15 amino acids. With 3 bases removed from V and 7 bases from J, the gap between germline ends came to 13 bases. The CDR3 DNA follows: TGTGCCAGCAGTGACTTACACAGACCCAATTCACCCCTCCACTTT. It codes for CASSDLHRPNSPLHF.